The rows below give T cell receptor beta chains drawn from one sample of a study of T cells after posttransplantation cyclophosphamide. Method: immunoSEQ multiplex PCR; TCRdb's copy keeps in-frame clones and lacks some. The sample lists about 6,900 clones, over 70% seen once, with more than 20% in the top ten. Sequencing input: memory CD4+ T cells sorted from blood. The receptors here all came from a woman aged 45 to 65 in good health and a related stem cell transplant donor. Both conserved end residues are part of each CDR3. The D gene is left open where the match is weak. Only some rows state a clone size, as once, few, many or a class for expanded clones.

clone size,D gene,V gene,J gene,CDR3 DNA,CDR3 protein
NA,NA,TRBV5-1,TRBJ2-1,TGCGCCAGCAGCTTGGCTACCGGACTCAATGAGCAGTTCTTC,CASSLATGLNEQFF
NA,NA,TRBV2,TRBJ1-1,TGTGCCAGCAGTGAGCAGGGGAGGGTAACTGAAGCTTTCTTT,CASSEQGRVTEAFF
NA,TRBD1,TRBV9,TRBJ1-1,TGTGCCAGCAGCGTTGGACAGGGAAACATGAACACTGAAGCTTTCTTT,CASSVGQGNMNTEAFF
NA,NA,TRBV11-1,TRBJ2-1,TGTGCCAGCAGCTTGGCTTTAAGAAATGAGCAGTTCTTC,CASSLALRNEQFF
NA,NA,TRBV10-3,TRBJ1-1,TGTGCCATCAGTGCGGACACTGAAGCTTTCTTT,CAISADTEAFF
NA,NA,TRBV18,TRBJ2-1,TGTGCCAGCTCACCAGCCGGACTCGCCAATGAGCAGTTCTTC,CASSPAGLANEQFF
NA,NA,TRBV6-1,TRBJ2-2,TGTGCCAGGGAAACAGGGCCGGGGGGGGAGCTGTTTTTT,CARETGPGGELFF
NA,NA,TRBV6-1,TRBJ1-2,TGTGCCAGCTCCGCGGGGGGGGCGGGGAACTATGGCTACACCTTC,CASSAGGAGNYGYTF
NA,NA,TRBV9,TRBJ2-1,TGTGCCAGCAGCGTAGAGGGGGACCACTCCTACAATGAGCAGTTCTTC,CASSVEGDHSYNEQFF
once,NA,TRBV5-6,TRBJ2-2,TGTGCCAGCTGGTACTACCCCGTTTCGGGGACCGGGGAGCTGTTTTTT,CASWYYPVSGTGELFF
NA,TRBD1,TRBV15,TRBJ2-7,TGTGCCACCAGCAGAGACCCAGGAGACAGGGTAAAAGGATACGAGCAGTACTTC,CATSRDPGDRVKGYEQYF
NA,NA,TRBV5-6,TRBJ1-2,TGTGCCAGCAGCTTGACGGCCGGGAGGGGCTACACCTTC,CASSLTAGRGYTF
few,NA,TRBV7-9,TRBJ2-2,TGTGCCAGCAAAAGGACAGAGACGAACACCGGGGAGCTGTTTTTT,CASKRTETNTGELFF
NA,NA,TRBV21-1,TRBJ2-7,TGTGCCAGCAGCAAGATCCGTGGCCCTTACGAGCAGTACTTC,CASSKIRGPYEQYF
NA,NA,TRBV6-5,TRBJ1-5,TGTGCCAGCAGTTTGGGGGGGTATAGCAATCAGCCCCAGCATTTT,CASSLGGYSNQPQHF
NA,NA,TRBV10-2,TRBJ1-2,TGCGCCAGCAGTGAAAGGAGGGCTAACTATGGCTACACCTTC,CASSERRANYGYTF
NA,TRBD1,TRBV5-1,TRBJ2-3,TGCGCCAGCAGCTTGAAGCAGGGGGCAACAGATACGCAGTATTTT,CASSLKQGATDTQYF
NA,NA,TRBV5-4,TRBJ2-1,TGTGCCAGCAGCTTAGCCATCGATGAGCAGTTCTTC,CASSLAIDEQFF
NA,NA,TRBV30,TRBJ2-3,TGTGCCTGGAGCCTTTCAGATACGCAGTATTTT,CAWSLSDTQYF
NA,TRBD2,TRBV7-3,TRBJ2-3,TGTGCCAGCAGCCCACCCTCTGGACTAGCGGGAGCTGGAGATACGCAGTATTTT,CASSPPSGLAGAGDTQYF
NA,TRBD2,TRBV30,TRBJ2-3,TGTGCCTGGACTAGCGGGAGTTCGTATACGCAGTATTTT,CAWTSGSSYTQYF
NA,NA,TRBV29-1,TRBJ2-3,TGCAGCCTTAGTCGGACTCCCCTAGATACGCAGTATTTT,CSLSRTPLDTQYF
NA,NA,TRBV4-2,TRBJ1-5,TGTGCCAGCAGCCAAGAAAGAGCAGGGGATCAGCCCCAGCATTTT,CASSQERAGDQPQHF
once,TRBD1,TRBV6-1,TRBJ2-1,TGTGCCAGCATTTGGCAACAGGGGGCTTCGAATGAGCAGTTCTTC,CASIWQQGASNEQFF
few,TRBD1,TRBV9,TRBJ2-7,TGTGCCAGCAGCGTTCAGGGGGCACTCGGCTACGAGCAGTACTTC,CASSVQGALGYEQYF
NA,NA,TRBV2,TRBJ1-5,TGTGCCAGCAGGGAAGGGGCGTTTAGCAATCAGCCCCAGCATTTT,CASREGAFSNQPQHF